This entry lists 16 T cell receptor beta chains sequenced from one sample in a study of PD-1 blockade in classical Hodgkin lymphoma. The time point here: cycle 4 day 1 (C4D1), after 5 to 7 weeks of nivolumab. Each patient experienced a relapse that followed autologous stem cell transplantation, and brentuximab vedotin exposure varied. This table comes from immunoSEQ multiplex PCR, and its TCRdb copy is limited to in-frame clones, with some not included. The sample yields some 100,000 clones, 90% to 95% seen once. The specimen was peripheral blood mononuclear cells (PBMCs), collected before the fourth cycle of nivolumab. These receptors came from a human donor with classical Hodgkin lymphoma.

V gene TRBV18 combines with J gene TRBJ1-1; 9 nucleotides agree with TRBD1. The V segment lost 3 bases and the J segment 11 bases; nucleotides outside the gene matches: 4. In germline, CDR1 is KGHSH, CDR2 LQKENI. The CDR3 is 12 residues long. The CDR3 bases are TGTGCCAGCTCACCGGAAGACAGGGGGGCTTTCTTT. Residues: CASSPEDRGAFF.

The chain joins TRBV27 to TRBJ1-2, with D uncertain. V gave up 3 bases and J gave up 5 bases, with 13 bases separating them. Germline V gene sequence: CDR1 MNHEY, CDR2 SMNVEV (reference sequence). The CDR3 has 14 amino acids. The CDR3 protein is CASSFAGGRYGYTF. The CDR3 DNA follows: TGTGCCAGCAGTTTCGCAGGAGGAAGGTATGGCTACACCTTC.

The J gene is TRBJ2-2, the V gene TRBV7-9; 9 bases match TRBD1. CDR3 length equals 17 residues. After removal of 4 bases from V and 1 base from J, the junction contained 7 bases not matched to a gene. CDR1 is SEHNR, CDR2 FQNEAQ, per germline (reference sequence). The CDR3 protein is CASSSPPGQGNTGELFF. The DNA for the CDR3 is TGTGCCAGCAGCTCACCTCCGGGACAGGGGAACACCGGGGAGCTGTTTTTT.

The V call is TRBV5-4, the J call TRBJ2-7; D is perhaps TRBD1 or TRBD2 (5 bases each). Looked up from germline, CDR1 is SGHNT and CDR2 is YYREEE (reference sequence). The CDR3 is 14 amino acids. Trimming stripped 4 bases from V and 4 bases from J, with 15 bases between. The DNA for the CDR3 is TGTGCCAGCAGCGTGCCCGGGACCAGATACGAGCAGTACTTC. Amino acid sequence: CASSVPGTRYEQYF.

The rearrangement uses TRBV7-6 and TRBJ1-1; D perhaps matches TRBD1 (5 bases). The CDR3 runs 18 residues. V shed 5 bases and J shed 7 bases, with 29 bases lying between them. The germline V gene has CDR1 SGHVS and CDR2 FNYEAQ. This chain's CDR3 is CASSPSRGGGRSLGEAFF. CDR3 bases: TGTGCCAGCAGCCCCAGCCGGGGGGGAGGTCGGTCGTTAGGTGAAGCTTTCTTT.

The chain combines TRBV9 with TRBJ1-1; D uncertain. In germline, CDR1 is SGDLS, CDR2 YYNGEE. The CDR3 contains 15 residues. V was pared by 3 bases and J by 0 bases, with 12 bases between. CDR3 bases: TGTGCCAGCAGCGAAGACACTGGGCTGAACACTGAAGCTTTCTTT. This sequence encodes CASSEDTGLNTEAFF.

V and J are TRBV4-1 and TRBJ2-7, with D possibly being TRBD1 (6 bases). Germline values: CDR1 MGHRA, CDR2 YSYEKL. The CDR3 loop spans 15 amino acids. Trimming removed 1 base from V and 0 bases from J, with 10 bases in between. DNA of the CDR3: TGCGCCAGCAGCCAAGGGACAGTCCCCTCCTACGAGCAGTACTTC. Translating gives CASSQGTVPSYEQYF.

The chain recombines TRBV7-9 with TRBJ1-2; D remains ambiguous. V was pared by 5 bases and J by 7 bases, with 14 bases between. CDR3 length: 13 residues. CDR1 SEHNR and CDR2 FQNEAQ come from the germline V gene (reference sequence). DNA for the CDR3: TGTGCCAGCAGCACCGGTGGAGGAAGTGGCTACACCTTC. Amino acids: CASSTGGGSGYTF.

The J gene is TRBJ2-3, the V gene TRBV2, with no clear D. Germline assignment: CDR1 SNHLY and CDR2 FYNNEI. This CDR3 is built from 10 residues. Trimming removed 6 bases from V and 6 bases from J, with 4 bases in between. The CDR3 DNA reads as TGTGCCAGCAGAGGGGATACGCAGTATTTT. Encoded protein: CASRGDTQYF.

The gene calls are TRBV6-5 and TRBJ1-6; 9 nucleotides match TRBD1. Germline CDR1 and CDR2: MNHEY and SVGAGI. V was clipped by 5 bases and J by 8 bases; unmatched bases: 7. CDR3 size: 15 residues. The CDR3 bases are TGTGCCAGCAGTAGGGACAGGGCCATGGATTCACCCCTCCACTTT. Translation: CASSRDRAMDSPLHF.

The chain couples TRBV19 to TRBJ2-7, with D possibly being TRBD1 or TRBD2 (5 bases each). There are 14 residues in the CDR3. V dropped 3 bases and J dropped 4 bases, with 13 bases sitting between them. Germline lookup yields CDR1 LNHDA and CDR2 SQIVND (reference sequence). In DNA, the CDR3 is TGTGCCAGTAGTATCGGGGCAGGGTCGTACGAGCAGTACTTC. Translated: CASSIGAGSYEQYF.

This clone was seen just once. The J gene is TRBJ2-2, the V gene TRBV28, with D possibly being TRBD2 (5 bases). The CDR3 is made up of 18 amino acids. Germline-derived CDR1 and CDR2 are MDHEN and SYDVKM. V lost 2 bases to trimming and J lost 8 bases, with 24 bases between them. CDR3 nucleotides: TGTGCCAGCAGTTTACCCCAGGTCAGCGGCCAACCCCTTGGGGAGCTGTTTTTT. Residues: CASSLPQVSGQPLGELFF.

The rearrangement joins TRBV10-3 to TRBJ2-7, with D unclear. The ends were cut back, 0 bases at V and 1 base at J, with 7 bases in the middle. CDR1 is ENHRY and CDR2 is SYGVKD in the germline V gene. The CDR3 extends over 14 amino acids. The CDR3 region has the DNA TGTGCCATCAGTGAGTCGTTCCTGTCCTACGAGCAGTACTTC. Amino acids: CAISESFLSYEQYF.

The chain couples TRBV7-6 to TRBJ1-2; maybe TRBD1 (5 bases). Trimming took off 5 bases at V and 7 bases at J, with 17 bases between the two ends. The CDR3 totals 14 residues. Germline V gene lookup returns CDR1 SGHVS and CDR2 FNYEAQ. The CDR3 loop is CASSPLGQGRGYTF. CDR3 DNA: TGTGCCAGCAGCCCGCTGGGGCAGGGACGTGGCTACACCTTC.

This chain joins TRBV9 and TRBJ2-5; 8 bases agree with TRBD1. The CDR3 is 15 residues long. J was trimmed by 5 bases and V by 0 bases; bases with no gene match: 6. CDR1 and CDR2 from the germline V gene are SGDLS and YYNGEE. The CDR3 sequence is CASSVAGTGRETQYF. The CDR3, as DNA: TGTGCCAGCAGCGTAGCCGGGACAGGAAGGGAGACCCAGTACTTC.

CDR3 DNA: TGTGCCAGCAGTTTGGGGACTGGGCACCCCTACGAGCAGTACTTC. It translates to CASSLGTGHPYEQYF. The V gene is TRBV27, the J gene TRBJ2-7; D might be TRBD2 (6 bases). The length of the CDR3 is 15 residues. CDR1 MNHEY and CDR2 SMNVEV come from the germline V gene (reference sequence). V was clipped by 3 bases and J by 2 bases, with 14 bases between them.